This T cell receptor (beta chain) is from a study of T cell changes during pregnancy in multiple sclerosis. Germline V gene data show CDR1 as SGHTA and CDR2 as FQGNSA. Trimming shortened V by 3 bases and J by 2 bases, and 12 bases separated the two germline ends. CDR3 size: 15 residues. Libraries were prepared by immunoSEQ multiplex PCR; TCRdb keeps only in-frame clonotypes and omits some of them. The table lists approximately 33,000 clones, roughly 88% of them singletons. Source: CD4+ T cells from peripheral blood mononuclear cells, taken in the first trimester of pregnancy. This receptor was taken from a female donor in good health, enrolled as a control in a pregnancy study. The rearrangement uses TRBV7-2 and TRBJ2-3; maybe TRBD2 (6 bases). CDR3 region: CASSFPGDVTDTQYF. The DNA of the CDR3 is TGTGCCAGCAGCTTCCCGGGGGACGTCACAGATACGCAGTATTTT.